The clone carrying this T cell receptor (beta chain) has just one count. Its antigen is as yet unknown. CDR1 is MNHEY and CDR2 is SVGEGT in the germline V gene. The V and J ends lost 6 bases and 2 bases respectively, with 7 bases between them. The CDR3 has 13 residues. This record belongs to a study of CD8 T cells in Susac syndrome. In the study overall: Sequencing included Susac syndrome patients, about 6 of them with active disease and roughly eight in remission.

Broader study findings: Expansion of clones was not seen in the CD4+ T cell repertoires of Susac syndrome. It was acknowledged in the study that its TCR sequencing and HLA analysis involved a relatively small number of individuals.

Sequencing of TCR beta drew on CD8+ and CD4+ T cells from blood. After extraction with the RNeasy kit, about 0.5 to 1 ug of the RNA was reverse transcribed using random hexamers. MiXCR was run by TCRdb on the immunoSEQ multiplex PCR reads, yielding one entry per CDR3 protein. This repertoire shows about 150,000 distinct CDR3 sequences, about 95% found once; its top ten account for 0.16%. This sequence was found in a human donor with Susac syndrome. The rearrangement joins TRBV6-2 or TRBV6-3 to TRBJ2-2; D gene ambiguous. Sequenced input: CD4+ T cells from PBMCs. In DNA form, the CDR3 reads TGTGCCAGCAGCCCGAAAAACACCGGGGAGCTGTTTTTT. It codes for CASSPKNTGELFF.